These T cell receptor beta chains were read from a single sample in a study of shared clonotypes between healthy human individuals. Assay: immunoSEQ multiplex PCR; the TCRdb copy retains only in-frame clones and omits some. The sample includes around 1.9 million clones, just under 95% of them seen just once. The sample consisted of naive CD8+ T cells from PBMCs. These receptors all come from a man aged 18 to 29 in good health. Some clones in this sample may be carry-over from other donors' samples. CDR3s include the opening cysteine and the closing phenylalanine or tryptophan. A D gene is named only where the DNA matches it firmly. Not every row has a clone size; where given, it reads once, few, many or a size class.

abundance,j_gene,v_gene,d_gene,CDR3nt,CDR3aa
few,TRBJ1-1,TRBV27,NA,TGTGCCAGCAGTTGGGGCTCAGGGGTGACTGAAGCTTTCTTT,CASSWGSGVTEAFF
NA,TRBJ1-3,TRBV7-6,NA,TGTGCCAGCAGCTTAGAAGTTGCTGGAAACACCATATATTTT,CASSLEVAGNTIYF
NA,TRBJ2-7,TRBV7-2,NA,TGTGCCAGCAGCTCTAGGAGGGGGGGAACTAGCGACTACGAGCAGTACTTC,CASSSRRGGTSDYEQYF
NA,TRBJ2-1,TRBV7-9,NA,TGTGCCAGCAGACCAGGGGAGAATGAGCAGTTCTTC,CASRPGENEQFF
once,TRBJ2-1,TRBV2,NA,TGTGCCACCCCGGGGGAGGACTACAATGAGCAGTTCTTC,CATPGEDYNEQFF
NA,TRBJ2-1,TRBV5-5,NA,TGTGCCAGCAGCTTGGAAGGATTGCGGTCCTCCTACAATGAGCAGTTCTTC,CASSLEGLRSSYNEQFF
NA,TRBJ2-7,TRBV19,TRBD1,TGTGCCAGTAGTATCCACAGGGGGAAGAGTGGCTACGAGCAGTACTTC,CASSIHRGKSGYEQYF
NA,TRBJ2-7,TRBV6-5,NA,TGTGCCAGCAGCTTTAGGGTACAGGGCTACGAGCAGTACTTC,CASSFRVQGYEQYF
once,TRBJ2-1,TRBV7-3,NA,TGTGCCAGCGCTGGGGGCTATAACAATGAGCAGTTCTTC,CASAGGYNNEQFF
NA,TRBJ1-3,TRBV11-2,TRBD1,TGTGCCAGCAGCCCAGAGGGGGCAGAGGTCTTCGGAAACACCATATATTTT,CASSPEGAEVFGNTIYF
NA,TRBJ1-1,TRBV27,NA,TGTGCCAGCAGCCAGCGCCATGGGACTGAAGCTTTCTTT,CASSQRHGTEAFF
once,TRBJ2-1,TRBV11-1,NA,TGTGCCAGCAGCTCGGTCTTGGATGAGCAGTTCTTC,CASSSVLDEQFF
NA,TRBJ2-7,TRBV27,TRBD2,TGTGCCAGCGCTCGGACTAGCGGGAGACACTCCTACGAGCAGTACTTC,CASARTSGRHSYEQYF
NA,TRBJ2-3,TRBV11-2,NA,TGTGCCAGCAGCTTAGTCGCGGCGGGCCCCACAGATACGCAGTATTTT,CASSLVAAGPTDTQYF
NA,TRBJ2-1,TRBV11-1,TRBD2,TGTGCCAGCAGCTTAGGACTAGCGGATTACAATGAGCAGTTCTTC,CASSLGLADYNEQFF
NA,TRBJ1-1,TRBV4-2,NA,TGTGCCAGCAGCCAAGGGCTGGGGGACACTGAAGCTTTCTTT,CASSQGLGDTEAFF
NA,TRBJ1-1,TRBV7-3,NA,TGTGCCAGCAGCTTAGACCTCAGAACTGAAGCTTTCTTT,CASSLDLRTEAFF
NA,TRBJ2-5,TRBV29-1,NA,TGCAGCGTTGAGCGGGCTAGCTCGTACCAAGAGACCCAGTACTTC,CSVERASSYQETQYF
NA,TRBJ2-1,TRBV9,TRBD2,TGTGCCAGCAGCGTAGTGACTAGCGGTTACAATGAGCAGTTCTTC,CASSVVTSGYNEQFF
NA,TRBJ2-5,TRBV12-5,TRBD1,TGTGCTAGTGGAATGGTTACAGGGGGTTCCAGCGAGACCCAGTACTTC,CASGMVTGGSSETQYF
NA,TRBJ2-5,TRBV5-6,NA,TGTGCCAGCAGCTTGGAACTTGAGCAGTACTTC,CASSLELEQYF
NA,TRBJ1-5,TRBV28,NA,TGTGCCAGCCGCGGACATCTGGGGAGCAATCAGCCCCAGCATTTT,CASRGHLGSNQPQHF
NA,TRBJ2-7,TRBV7-3,NA,TGTGCCAGCAGCTTAACGGCGGCAGGAGGTTACGAGCAGTACTTC,CASSLTAAGGYEQYF
NA,TRBJ1-6,TRBV7-2,NA,TGTGCCAGCAGCCAGACAGGTGCCCTCCACTTT,CASSQTGALHF
NA,TRBJ2-5,TRBV9,TRBD2,TGTGCCAGCAGCGACGGGGGGACTGCTTTGGAGACCCAGTACTTC,CASSDGGTALETQYF
NA,TRBJ1-3,TRBV6-5,NA,TGTGCCAGCAGTAATACAGGGACTAACACCATATATTTT,CASSNTGTNTIYF
once,TRBJ2-3,TRBV9,TRBD2,TGTGCCAGCAGCGTATCGCGGGAGGGCACAGATACGCAGTATTTT,CASSVSREGTDTQYF
NA,TRBJ2-7,TRBV27,NA,TGTGCCAGCAGTTTATTTGGGGACCCCAACCTCTACGAGCAGTACTTC,CASSLFGDPNLYEQYF
NA,TRBJ1-6,TRBV5-1,TRBD1,TGCGCCAGCAGCTTGGGAGACAGGGGATACAATTCACCCCTCCACTTT,CASSLGDRGYNSPLHF
NA,TRBJ2-3,TRBV5-4,NA,TGTGCCAGCAGCCCGCACGACGTCGGCACAGATACGCAGTATTTT,CASSPHDVGTDTQYF
NA,TRBJ2-1,TRBV7-9,TRBD2,TGTGCCAGCAGCGTCCCGGGACTACTCTACAATGAGCAGTTCTTC,CASSVPGLLYNEQFF
once,TRBJ2-2,TRBV19,TRBD1,TGTGCCACCTCCGACAGGGGGAACACCGGGGAGCTGTTTTTT,CATSDRGNTGELFF
NA,TRBJ2-7,TRBV19,NA,TGTGCCAGTAGTGCAGGGGGGGTCCTCCACGAGCAGTACTTC,CASSAGGVLHEQYF
NA,TRBJ2-3,TRBV15,TRBD2,TGTGCCACCAGCAGAGAGAGCGGGAGGGGCACAGATACGCAGTATTTT,CATSRESGRGTDTQYF
NA,TRBJ2-1,TRBV28,NA,TGTGCCAGCAGTCCCAGCAGGGACAATGAGCAGTTCTTC,CASSPSRDNEQFF